These 18 T cell receptor beta chains share one sample of origin, sequenced in a study of cytomegalovirus exposure and HLA in healthy donors. Generated by immunoSEQ multiplex PCR, the TCRdb table keeps only in-frame clones and is missing some. The sample shows about 250,000 clones, just under 90% of them seen only once. The sequenced material came from PBMCs. The receptor source for this set is a man between 18 and 35 years old in good health and CMV-seronegative.

The genes are TRBV10-3 and TRBJ1-1; no clear D gene. CDR3 length: 12 residues. V gave up 6 bases and J gave up 1 base, with 6 bases separating them. CDR1 and CDR2 from the germline V gene are ENHRY and SYGVKD. The CDR3 region has the DNA TGTGCCATCAGAAGCACGAACACTGAAGCTTTCTTT. Translated: CAIRSTNTEAFF.

This rearrangement joins TRBV4-3 to TRBJ1-5, with unresolved D. Germline V gives CDR1 LGHNA, CDR2 YSLEER. The CDR3 is made up of 13 amino acids. Deletions cut 6 bases from V and 4 bases from J, with 10 bases between. The CDR3 DNA is TGCGCCAGCAGTCTCAAGCTTAATCAGCCCCAGCATTTT. Amino acid sequence: CASSLKLNQPQHF.

The chain is built from TRBV5-6 and TRBJ2-1; 7 bases are shared with TRBD2. There are 12 residues in the CDR3. J lost 15 bases, V lost 5 bases, and 11 bases had no gene match. Germline values: CDR1 SGHDT, CDR2 YYEEEE. The CDR3 reads CASRSTLASWFF. As DNA, the CDR3 is TGTGCCAGCAGATCCACACTAGCGAGTTGGTTCTTC.

V and J are TRBV4-1 and TRBJ2-7, with TRBD2 matching over 7 bases. The J segment lost 3 bases and the V segment lost 2 bases, leaving 4 bases of the junction unmatched. In germline, CDR1 is MGHRA, CDR2 YSYEKL. The CDR3 contains 14 residues. In nucleotides, the CDR3 is TGCGCCAGCAGCCAAAGGGAGGGCCTCTACGAGCAGTACTTC. This encodes CASSQREGLYEQYF.

The V and J genes are TRBV5-6 and TRBJ2-2; 7 nucleotides match TRBD2. This CDR3 region has 16 residues. The germline V gene encodes CDR1 SGHDT and CDR2 YYEEEE. J was trimmed by 1 base and V by 4 bases; bases with no gene match: 7. CDR3 nucleotide sequence: TGTGCCAGCAGCCCACCGGGGGGTTGGAACACCGGGGAGCTGTTTTTT. This sequence encodes CASSPPGGWNTGELFF. Variable domain in full (rest from reference TRBV5-6 and TRBJ2-2): DAGVTQSPTHLIKTRGQQVTLRCSPKSGHDTVSWYQQALGQGPQFIFQYYEEEERQRGNFPDRFSGHQFPNYSSELNVNALLLGDSALYLCASSPPGGWNTGELFFGEGSRLTVL.

This clone was detected only a few times. This chain connects TRBV6-1 to TRBJ2-2, with a tentative D call TRBD2 (6 bases). From germline, CDR1 is MNHNS and CDR2 SASEGT. V lost 4 bases and J lost 4, with 10 bases in between. The CDR3 runs to 14 residues. The CDR3 region has the DNA TGTGCCAGCAGTGTCCTAGCGACCACCGGGGAGCTGTTTTTT. Amino acids: CASSVLATTGELFF.

This clone was picked up a small number of times. The rearrangement joins TRBV28 to TRBJ2-7; D unresolved. V dropped 6 bases and J dropped 6 bases, with 12 bases sitting between them. From germline, CDR1 is MDHEN and CDR2 SYDVKM. The CDR3 sequence is 12 residues long. Here the CDR3 reads CASSLRQVEQYF. The CDR3 DNA reads as TGTGCCAGCAGCCTCCGCCAGGTCGAGCAGTACTTC.

The rearrangement joins TRBV10-3 to TRBJ2-2; 11 nucleotides align to TRBD2. Germline-derived CDR1 and CDR2 are ENHRY and SYGVKD. CDR3 size: 13 residues. V lost 10 bases to trimming and J lost 4 bases; unmatched junction nucleotides: 2. The DNA for the CDR3 is TGTGCCACCGGGACTAGCGGCACCGGGGAGCTGTTTTTT. This translates into CATGTSGTGELFF.

V is TRBV9 and J is TRBJ2-6; 8 positions agree with TRBD1. V lost 0 bases, J lost 0 bases, and 5 bases stayed unmatched. Per germline, CDR1 SGDLS and CDR2 YYNGEE. The CDR3 spans 18 residues. The CDR3 DNA reads as TGTGCCAGCAGCGTAGAGGACAGGGTGTTCTCTGGGGCCAACGTCCTGACTTTC. Its protein is CASSVEDRVFSGANVLTF.

This chain uses TRBV28 with TRBJ1-5, with D maybe TRBD1 (5 bases). The V gene lost 8 bases and the J gene lost 6 bases, with 11 bases spanning the gap. In germline, CDR1 is MDHEN, CDR2 SYDVKM. The CDR3 is made up of 12 amino acids. The CDR3 DNA reads TGTGCCAGCGGAGGGGTCGTTCAGCCCCAGCATTTT. Its protein is CASGGVVQPQHF.

This chain links TRBV6-5 with TRBJ2-5; no reliable D call. This CDR3 is 15 amino acids long. The germline V gene encodes CDR1 MNHEY and CDR2 SVGAGI. Between the trimmed V and J ends, which lost 0 bases and 2 bases, there was a span of 10 bases. The CDR3 is CASSYSLSRQETQYF. Written as DNA, the CDR3 is TGTGCCAGCAGTTACTCGTTATCCCGGCAAGAGACCCAGTACTTC.

The chain employs TRBV29-1 and TRBJ1-2; D is undetermined. Trimming left V 4 bases short and J 4 bases short, with 13 bases between. CDR3 length: 13 amino acids. Germline CDR1 and CDR2: SQVTM and ANQGSEA. CDR3 in DNA: TGCAGCGTTGCTAAACGAGGTACCTATGGCTACACCTTC. Encoded protein: CSVAKRGTYGYTF.

CDR3 nucleotide sequence: TGTGCCAGCAGTTTACGTGGCCGGGAGGGCGGGTACGAGCAGTACTTC. Translated, it gives CASSLRGREGGYEQYF. The rearrangement links TRBV28 to TRBJ2-7; 8 bases map to TRBD2. The CDR3 covers 16 residues. J lost 4 bases, V lost 2 bases, and 10 bases had no gene match. CDR1 and CDR2 from the germline V gene are MDHEN and SYDVKM. The variable domain in full, completed from reference TRBV28 and TRBJ2-7, reads DVKVTQSSRYLVKRTGEKVFLECVQDMDHENMFWYRQDPGLGLRLIYFSYDVKMKEKGDIPEGYSVSREKKERFSLILESASTNQTSMYLCASSLRGREGGYEQYFGPGTRLTVT.

V gene TRBV10-3 combines with J gene TRBJ2-1; TRBD2 matches 11 bases. The J segment lost 3 bases and the V segment lost 1 base, leaving 11 bases of the junction unmatched. CDR3 length: 19 amino acids. Germline V gene sequence: CDR1 ENHRY, CDR2 SYGVKD. CDR3 DNA sequence: TGTGCCATCAGTGAGTTTTGGCTAGCGGGGGGCCGAAACTACAATGAGCAGTTCTTC. Translated: CAISEFWLAGGRNYNEQFF.

The chain carries TRBV4-1 and TRBJ2-5; possibly TRBD2 for D (6 bases). CDR3 length: 15 amino acids. Trimming stripped 2 bases from V and 5 bases from J, with 15 bases between. Germline CDR1 and CDR2: MGHRA and YSYEKL. The CDR3 is CASSQTRLVFETQYF. Written as DNA, the CDR3 is TGCGCCAGCAGCCAAACCCGACTAGTCTTCGAGACCCAGTACTTC.

This clone was counted between two and nine times. This chain connects TRBV28 to TRBJ1-1; 7 bases fit TRBD1. The CDR3 runs to 14 residues. The germline CDR1 and CDR2 sequences are MDHEN and SYDVKM. V dropped 4 bases and J dropped 2; count of bases not matched to a gene: 4. The CDR3 loop is CASSSGQLNTEAFF. In nucleotides, the CDR3 is TGTGCCAGCAGTTCGGGACAGTTAAACACTGAAGCTTTCTTT.

This clone was observed a few times. The chain links TRBV10-3 to TRBJ2-7, with 9 nucleotides matching TRBD1. The CDR3 extends over 15 amino acids. The V gene end was trimmed by 4 bases and the J gene end by 0 bases; junction bases not matched to a gene: 4. Germline-derived CDR1 and CDR2 are ENHRY and SYGVKD. The CDR3 reads CAISAGQGRSYEQYF. DNA for the CDR3: TGTGCCATCAGTGCAGGACAGGGGCGCTCCTACGAGCAGTACTTC.

This clone was detected a few times. The chain employs TRBV7-8 and TRBJ2-7; D call uncertain. Germline V gives CDR1 SGHVS, CDR2 FQNEAQ. The length of the CDR3 is 11 residues. With 5 bases removed from V and 2 bases from J, the gap between germline ends came to 4 bases. The CDR3 region is CASSRAYEQYF. The DNA of the CDR3 is TGTGCCAGCAGCCGCGCCTACGAGCAGTACTTC.